The TCR beta chain described here comes from a study of naive and memory T cell subsets. Two oligonucleotides, mixed equimolar, formed the beta constant-region primer covering TRBC1 and TRBC2. TCRdb recomputed calls from the UMI-ligation and nested PCR reads with MiXCR, one row per CDR3 protein. The sample has tens of thousands of distinct CDR3 sequences; around 13% are singletons. Germline trimming cut 5 bases from V and 4 bases from J; bases unmatched to any gene: 4. Germline-derived CDR1 and CDR2 are SGHAT and FQNNGV. The CDR3 spans 14 residues. This TCR was sampled from a human donor in good health. The genes are TRBV11-2 and TRBJ2-7; 11 bases are a match to TRBD2. Source material: central memory CD4+ T cells from blood. This CDR3 is CASSKTSGTYEQYF. The DNA for the CDR3 is TGTGCCAGCAGCAAGACTAGCGGGACTTACGAGCAGTACTTC.